This entry is about one T cell receptor (beta chain). The CDR3 is made up of 14 amino acids. Germline assignment: CDR1 PRHDT and CDR2 FYEKMQ (reference sequence). Trimming removed 4 bases from V and 4 bases from J, with 13 bases in between. The entry originates in a study of T cell changes during pregnancy in multiple sclerosis. Clones were sequenced by immunoSEQ multiplex PCR, and TCRdb holds only the in-frame ones, with some missing. The profile covers 55,000 to 70,000 clones, with around 92% appearing a single time and 3% to 3.5% taken by the ten largest. The sample consisted of CD8+ T cells from peripheral blood mononuclear cells, taken in the third trimester of pregnancy. The sequence came from a female donor in good health, enrolled as a control in a pregnancy study. The chain combines TRBV13 with TRBJ1-1, with D unresolved. The CDR3 protein is CASSSPTRFTEAFF. CDR3 sequence (DNA): TGTGCCAGCAGCTCGCCTACTCGATTCACTGAAGCTTTCTTT.